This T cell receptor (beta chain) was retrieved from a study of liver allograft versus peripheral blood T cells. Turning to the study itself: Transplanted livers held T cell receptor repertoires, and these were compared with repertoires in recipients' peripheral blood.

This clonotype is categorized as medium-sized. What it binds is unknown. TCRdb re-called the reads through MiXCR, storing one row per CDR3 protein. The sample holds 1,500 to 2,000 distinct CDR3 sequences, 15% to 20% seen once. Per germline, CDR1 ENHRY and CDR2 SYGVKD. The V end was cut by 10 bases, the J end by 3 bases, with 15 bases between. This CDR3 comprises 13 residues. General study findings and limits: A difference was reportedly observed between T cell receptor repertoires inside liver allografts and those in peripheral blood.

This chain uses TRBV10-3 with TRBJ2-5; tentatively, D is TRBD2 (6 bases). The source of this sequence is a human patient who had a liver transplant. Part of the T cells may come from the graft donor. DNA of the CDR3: TGTGCCACCATGATCGGCGGGGAAGAGACCCAGTACTTC. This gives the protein CATMIGGEETQYF.